This entry lists 15 T cell receptor beta chains sequenced from one sample in a study of T cells in Graves' hyperthyroidism and ophthalmopathy. Regions amplified from RNA transcripts were the TCR beta CDR3 regions. The study used the HTBI primer set for a first-round RT-PCR of the TCR CDR3. TCRdb fed the multiplex PCR reads into MiXCR, producing one record per CDR3 protein. This sample has a few hundred thousand distinct CDR3 sequences; about 45% occur once, and the top ten carry about 8.3%. The sample was peripheral blood or thyroid tissue (not recorded which). The receptors were sampled from a woman under 30 with Graves' hyperthyroidism.

This clonotype was counted many times. The V gene is TRBV5-6, the J gene TRBJ1-5, with D unclear. Deletions cut 3 bases from V and 5 bases from J, with 15 bases between. The CDR3 is 15 amino acids. The germline V gene encodes CDR1 SGHDT and CDR2 YYEEEE. In DNA, the CDR3 is TGTGCCAGCAGCTCTGGACCCTTTAACGATCAGCCCCAGCATTTT. Its protein is CASSSGPFNDQPQHF.

This clonotype was detected many times. The V and J genes are TRBV12-3 or TRBV12-4 and TRBJ1-1; weak D call: TRBD1 (5 bases). V lost 7 bases to trimming and J lost 0 bases, with 9 bases between them. The length of the CDR3 is 13 residues. CDR3 sequence: CASNGQMNTEAFF. The CDR3 coding sequence is TGTGCCAGCAACGGACAAATGAACACTGAAGCTTTCTTT.

V usage is TRBV7-2 and J usage is TRBJ1-5, with 7 bases matching TRBD1. The CDR3 has 14 amino acids. The V and J ends lost 8 bases and 7 bases, in that order; junction bases with no gene match: 11. Germline V lookup: CDR1 SGHTA, CDR2 FQGNSA. CDR3 nucleotide sequence: TGTGCCAGCCGCGAAACAGGGGCGGGACAGCCCCAGCATTTT. Translated, it gives CASRETGAGQPQHF.

This clonotype was seen a handful of times. The chain couples TRBV15 to TRBJ1-6; D is perhaps TRBD1 (5 bases). CDR1 is LNHNV and CDR2 is YYDKDF in the germline V gene (reference sequence). The CDR3 has 14 amino acids. V was trimmed by 3 bases and J by 7 bases, leaving 10 bases between them. DNA for the CDR3: TGTGCCACCAGCAGTCATTGGGGGAATTCACCCCTCCACTTT. Its translation is CATSSHWGNSPLHF.

The chain links TRBV7-3 to TRBJ2-7; 11 bases line up with TRBD2. J gave up 3 bases and V 5 bases, and 12 bases lay outside the gene matches. Germline assignment: CDR1 SGHTA and CDR2 FQGTGA. The CDR3 runs 17 residues. The CDR3 nucleotides read TGTGCCAGCAGCCCCTTAGCGGGAGGGCCTATCGACTACGAGCAGTACTTC. Amino acid sequence: CASSPLAGGPIDYEQYF.

The J gene is TRBJ2-1, the V gene TRBV20-1, with 10 positions matching TRBD2. V shed 3 bases, J shed 7 bases, and the junction held 9 bases outside the gene matches. The CDR3 contains 15 residues. The germline CDR1 and CDR2 sequences are DFQATT and SNEGSKA (reference sequence). The CDR3 DNA is TGCAGTGCTAGCGAACCGGGACTAGCGAATAATGAGCAGTTCTTC. This sequence encodes CSASEPGLANNEQFF.

This chain joins TRBV3-1 and TRBJ2-2; D is unclear. Germline lookup yields CDR1 LGHDT and CDR2 YNNKEL (reference sequence). Trimming left V 0 bases short and J 3 bases short, with 2 bases between. This CDR3 contains 13 residues. The CDR3 DNA follows: TGTGCCAGCAGCCAAGATCACACCGGGGAGCTGTTTTTT. This translates into CASSQDHTGELFF. The complete variable domain, with remaining parts taken from reference TRBV3-1 and TRBJ2-2, reads DTAVSQTPKYLVTQMGNDKSIKCEQNLGHDTMYWYKQDSKKFLKIMFSYNNKELIINETVPNRFSPKSPDKAHLNLHINSLELGDSAVYFCASSQDHTGELFFGEGSRLTVL.

The sample holds a few counts of this clonotype. V and J are TRBV29-1 and TRBJ2-1; 9 nucleotides agree with TRBD2. V gave up 2 bases and J gave up 2 bases; unmatched junction bases: 4. CDR1 is SQVTM, CDR2 ANQGSEA, per germline. This CDR3 is 15 amino acids long. CDR3 nucleotide sequence: TGCAGCGTTGAAATAGCGGGAGTGGCCTACAATGAGCAGTTCTTC. Residues: CSVEIAGVAYNEQFF.

The chain has TRBV2 and TRBJ2-7, with D perhaps TRBD2 (6 bases). The DNA end favors TRBJ2-1, so the J call may be wrong. Germline CDR1 reads SNHLY; CDR2 reads FYNNEI. CDR3 size: 13 residues. Here the CDR3 reads CASSELRGNEQFF. The CDR3 DNA reads as TGTGCCAGCAGTGAGTTGCGGGGCAATGAGCAGTTCTTC.

This clonotype was counted ten times or more. This chain connects TRBV3-1 to TRBJ2-7, with 7 bases identical to TRBD2. In germline, CDR1 is LGHDT, CDR2 YNNKEL (reference sequence). This CDR3 comprises 16 residues. The trim removed 0 bases at V and 6 bases at J, leaving 11 bases unmatched. The CDR3 DNA follows: TGTGCCAGCAGCCAAGAGCATGGGAGGGCCGGGGGCGAGCAGTACTTC. As protein: CASSQEHGRAGGEQYF.

With regard to this clonotype: No conserved phenylalanine or tryptophan is present at the end of the CDR3, so a read error is the likely explanation. The DNA is left out, because the CDR3 cannot be placed on it with certainty; the CDR3 is given as TCRdb lists it. The chain uses TRBV2 and TRBJ2-5; the D call of TRBD2 is as the table states it, not checked on the DNA. The CDR3 sequence runs 8 residues, both termini included. From germline, CDR1 is SNHLY and CDR2 FYNNEI. The CDR3 loop is CASRGLAG.

This clonotype was observed many times. The junction departs from germline at one end; a sequencing error may be responsible. This chain joins TRBV4-2 and TRBJ2-7, with 9 bases lining up with TRBD2. This CDR3 contains 18 residues. CDR1 is LGHNA, CDR2 YNFKEQ, per germline. The CDR3 nucleotides are TGTGCCAGCAGTCAAGTGGCTGCGGCGGGAGGGTTGATCTACGAGCAGTACTTC. This translates into CASSQVAAAGGLIYEQYF.

This chain uses TRBV9 with TRBJ2-3; possibly TRBD2 for D (5 bases). V lost 0 bases and J lost 6, with 14 bases in between. Germline values: CDR1 SGDLS, CDR2 YYNGEE. This CDR3 has 15 amino acids. The CDR3 sequence: CASSVDEGETDTQYF. The CDR3 nucleotides read TGTGCCAGCAGCGTAGATGAGGGTGAGACTGATACGCAGTATTTT.

In this sample, this clonotype turned up many times. The chain combines TRBV12-3 or TRBV12-4 with TRBJ2-7, with 7 bases aligning to TRBD2. V lost 2 bases to trimming and J lost 5 bases; unmatched junction nucleotides: 6. This CDR3 contains 14 residues. CDR3 residues: CASSLPGGGDEQYF. DNA of the CDR3: TGTGCCAGCAGTTTACCGGGGGGAGGGGACGAGCAGTACTTC.

V and J are TRBV14 and TRBJ1-2; D is unclear. Germline V gene lookup returns CDR1 SGHDN and CDR2 FVKESK. Trimming shortened V by 8 bases and J by 7 bases, and 14 bases separated the two germline ends. The CDR3 spans 12 residues. In nucleotides, the CDR3 is TGTGCCAGCTCACCTTGGGCCAGTGGCTACACCTTC. Translating it yields CASSPWASGYTF.